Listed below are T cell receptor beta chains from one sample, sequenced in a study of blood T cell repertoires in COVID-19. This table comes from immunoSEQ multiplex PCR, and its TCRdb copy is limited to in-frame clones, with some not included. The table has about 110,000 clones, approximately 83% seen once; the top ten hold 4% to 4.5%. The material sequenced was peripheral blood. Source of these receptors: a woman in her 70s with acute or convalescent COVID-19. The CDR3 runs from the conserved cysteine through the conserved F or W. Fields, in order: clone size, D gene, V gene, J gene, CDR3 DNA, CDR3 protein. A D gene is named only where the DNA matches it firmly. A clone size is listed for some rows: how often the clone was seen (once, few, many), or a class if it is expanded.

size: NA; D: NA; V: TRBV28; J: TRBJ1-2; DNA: TGTGCCAGCGACAGTAACTATGGCTACACCTTC; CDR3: CASDSNYGYTF
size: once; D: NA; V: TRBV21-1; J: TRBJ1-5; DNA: TGTGCCAGCAGCACCACGGTAAGCAATCAGCCCCAGCATTTT; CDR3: CASSTTVSNQPQHF
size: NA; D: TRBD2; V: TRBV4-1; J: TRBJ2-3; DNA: TGCGCCAGCAGCTTACGGACTAGCGGTTATACAGATACGCAGTATTTT; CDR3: CASSLRTSGYTDTQYF
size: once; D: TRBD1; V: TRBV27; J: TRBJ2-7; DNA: TGTGCCAGCAGTTCCAGACAGGGGACTCAACCCTACGAGCAGTACTTC; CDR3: CASSSRQGTQPYEQYF
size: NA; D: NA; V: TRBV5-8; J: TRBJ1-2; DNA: TGTGCCAGCAGCTTGGGGGTGAGGGCTAGCCTATATGGCTACACCTTC; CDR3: CASSLGVRASLYGYTF
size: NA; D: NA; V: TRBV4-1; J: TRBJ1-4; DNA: TGCGCCAACAGCCAGGTGACAGCCGTAATTGTAAAACTGTTTTTT; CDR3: CANSQVTAVIVKLFF
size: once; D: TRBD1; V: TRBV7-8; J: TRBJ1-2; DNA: TGTGCCAGCAGCTCCAGGGGGCTTGGAGGCGGCTACACCTTC; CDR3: CASSSRGLGGGYTF
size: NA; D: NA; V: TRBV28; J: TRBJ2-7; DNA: TGTGCCAGCAGGCTGGCATCCGTCGGGACAGAGCAGTACTTC; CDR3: CASRLASVGTEQYF
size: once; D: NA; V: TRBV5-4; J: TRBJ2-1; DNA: TGTGCCAGCAGCCCCCGGGGGACTTCTAGGGATGAGCAGTTCTTC; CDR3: CASSPRGTSRDEQFF
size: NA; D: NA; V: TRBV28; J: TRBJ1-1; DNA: TGTGCCAGCAGTTGGGCGGAGAGGAGGACTGAAGCTTTCTTT; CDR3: CASSWAERRTEAFF
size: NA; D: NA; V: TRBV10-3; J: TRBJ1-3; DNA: TGTGCCATCAGTGAGACCCTCGCCGGCTCTGGAAACACCATATATTTT; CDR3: CAISETLAGSGNTIYF
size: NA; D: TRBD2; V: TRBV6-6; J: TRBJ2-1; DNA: TGTGCCAGCAGCCCGGGGGGGCACTACAATGAGCAGTTCTTC; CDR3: CASSPGGHYNEQFF
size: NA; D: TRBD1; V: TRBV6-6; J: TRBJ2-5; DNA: TGTGCCAGCAGTTACTCGAACAGGGGCCAAGAGACCCAGTACTTC; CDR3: CASSYSNRGQETQYF
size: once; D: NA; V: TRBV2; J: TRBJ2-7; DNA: TGTGCCAGCAGTTCCTCCGGGTCATCTCTTTACTACGAGCAGTACTTC; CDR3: CASSSSGSSLYYEQYF
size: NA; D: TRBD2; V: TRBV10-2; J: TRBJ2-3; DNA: TGCGCCAGCGGGGGACTAGCGGCTCAAGGGGGGTACACAGATACGCAGTATTTT; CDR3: CASGGLAAQGGYTDTQYF
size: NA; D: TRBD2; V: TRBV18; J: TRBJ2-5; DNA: TGTGCCAGCTCACCCGGGACTAGCGGGATTCAAGAGACCCAGTACTTC; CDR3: CASSPGTSGIQETQYF
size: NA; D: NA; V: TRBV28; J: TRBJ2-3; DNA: TGTGCCATACAAGGTCGGCAGGGTAATAGAGATACGCAGTATTTT; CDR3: CAIQGRQGNRDTQYF
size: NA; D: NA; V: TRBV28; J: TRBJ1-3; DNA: TGTGCCAGCTTTTTCCGCTCTGGAAACACCATATATTTT; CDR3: CASFFRSGNTIYF
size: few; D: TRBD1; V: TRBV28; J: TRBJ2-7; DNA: TGTGCCAGCAGTTTATCCCGGACAGGGAGGAACGAGCAGTACTTC; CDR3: CASSLSRTGRNEQYF
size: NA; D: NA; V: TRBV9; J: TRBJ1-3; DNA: TGTGCCAGCAGCCCCTCGGGGGACTCTGGAAACACCATATATTTT; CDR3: CASSPSGDSGNTIYF
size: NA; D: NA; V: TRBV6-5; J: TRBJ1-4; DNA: TGTGCCAGCAGTTACCGAGGGAGGGAGGCTAATGAAAAACTGTTTTTT; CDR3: CASSYRGREANEKLFF
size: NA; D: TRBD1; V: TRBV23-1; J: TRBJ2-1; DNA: TGCGCCAGCACCATGGGACAGAGCTCCTACAATGAGCAGTTCTTC; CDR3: CASTMGQSSYNEQFF
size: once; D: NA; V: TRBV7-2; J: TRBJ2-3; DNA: TGTGCCAGCAGCTTGAACGGGATCACGGGGGATACGCAGTATTTT; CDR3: CASSLNGITGDTQYF
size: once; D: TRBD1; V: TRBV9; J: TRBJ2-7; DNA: TGTGCCAGCAGCGTAGCAGGACAGGTTCGGAACGAGCAGTACTTC; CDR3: CASSVAGQVRNEQYF
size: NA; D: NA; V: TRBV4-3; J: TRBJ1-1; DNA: TGCGCCAGCAGCCAAGGGGGGGGCCCGGGTGTCGTGAACACTGAAGCTTTCTTT; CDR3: CASSQGGGPGVVNTEAFF
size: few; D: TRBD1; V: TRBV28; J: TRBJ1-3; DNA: TGTGCCACATCGACAGGGGTCCCTGGAAACACCATATATTTT; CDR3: CATSTGVPGNTIYF
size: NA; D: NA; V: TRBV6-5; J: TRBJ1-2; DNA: TGTGCCAGCAGTTACTCCAGGGTGCCCGTTAACTATGGCTACACCTTC; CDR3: CASSYSRVPVNYGYTF
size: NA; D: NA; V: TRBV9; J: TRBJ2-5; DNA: TGTGCCTCATCCGTCGGGTTACAAGAGACCCAGTACTTC; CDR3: CASSVGLQETQYF
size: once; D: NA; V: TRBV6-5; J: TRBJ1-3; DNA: TGTGCCAGCAGTTTAAATTCAGGCTCTGGAAACACCATATATTTT; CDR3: CASSLNSGSGNTIYF
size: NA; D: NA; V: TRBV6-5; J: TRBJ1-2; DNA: TGTGCCAGCAGGGTCTCTTGGGCGAACTATGGCTACACCTTC; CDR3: CASRVSWANYGYTF
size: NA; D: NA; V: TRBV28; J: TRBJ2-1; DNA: TGTGCCAGCAGTTTCCTTACAGTCGTCCCTTTGGGTGAGCAGTTCTTC; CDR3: CASSFLTVVPLGEQFF
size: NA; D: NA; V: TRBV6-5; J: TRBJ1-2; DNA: TGTGCCAGCAGTTACTCGCGTTCCGGGGGATATGGCTACACCTTC; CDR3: CASSYSRSGGYGYTF
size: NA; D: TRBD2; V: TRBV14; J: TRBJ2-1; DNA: TGTGCCAGCAGCCCCCGACTAGCGGGAGACAATGAGCAGTTCTTC; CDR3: CASSPRLAGDNEQFF
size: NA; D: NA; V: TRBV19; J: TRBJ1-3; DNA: TGTGCCAGTAGTATTGGAGGGGCAGGTGGAAACACCATATATTTT; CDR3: CASSIGGAGGNTIYF
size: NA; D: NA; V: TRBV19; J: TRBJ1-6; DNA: TGTGCCAGTAGTTCCGGGAGCTCCTATAATTCACCCCTCCACTTT; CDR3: CASSSGSSYNSPLHF
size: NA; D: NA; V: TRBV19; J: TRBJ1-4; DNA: TGTGCCAGTAGTATTATCGGGAGCGGCGGTGAAAAACTGTTTTTT; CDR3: CASSIIGSGGEKLFF
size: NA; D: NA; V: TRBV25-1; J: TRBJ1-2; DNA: TGTGCCAGCAGTGACTACGAGGACAGCTATGGCTACACCTTC; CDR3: CASSDYEDSYGYTF
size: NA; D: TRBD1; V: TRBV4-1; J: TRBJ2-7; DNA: TGCGCCAGCAGCCAAGATTCAAGGGGGCGAACCTACGAGCAGTACTTC; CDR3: CASSQDSRGRTYEQYF
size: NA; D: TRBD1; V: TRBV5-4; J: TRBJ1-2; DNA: TGTGCCAGCAGCTTGGGTTGGGACAGCAGATATGGCTACACCTTC; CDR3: CASSLGWDSRYGYTF
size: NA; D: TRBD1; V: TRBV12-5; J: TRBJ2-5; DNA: TGTGCTTCTTCAACAGGGGAGCAAGAGACCCAGTACTTC; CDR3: CASSTGEQETQYF
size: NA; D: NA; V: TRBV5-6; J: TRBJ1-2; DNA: TGTGCCAGCAGCTTGGATAAGCTTCTAGGAAGGGGCTACACCTTC; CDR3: CASSLDKLLGRGYTF
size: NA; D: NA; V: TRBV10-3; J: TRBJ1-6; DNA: TGTGCCATCAGTGAGCACAGCTCCTATAATTCACCCCTCCACTTT; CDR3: CAISEHSSYNSPLHF
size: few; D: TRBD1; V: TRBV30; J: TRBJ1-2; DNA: TGTGCCTGGAGGCCCCTGGTCTCCCGGACAGGGAACAGATTGGATGGCTACACCTTC; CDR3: CAWRPLVSRTGNRLDGYTF
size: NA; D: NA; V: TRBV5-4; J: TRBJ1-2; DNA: TGTGCCAGCAGCTTGGCTGGGGCGAGCTATGGCTACACCTTC; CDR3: CASSLAGASYGYTF
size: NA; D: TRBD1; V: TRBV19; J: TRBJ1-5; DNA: TGTGCCAGTACCCGAGGGGGGACAGGGGTCAATCAGCCCCAGCATTTT; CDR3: CASTRGGTGVNQPQHF
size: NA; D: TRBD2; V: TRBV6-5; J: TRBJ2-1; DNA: TGTGCCAGCATTATGAGACTAGCTGTTGGTAATGAGCAGTTCTTC; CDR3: CASIMRLAVGNEQFF
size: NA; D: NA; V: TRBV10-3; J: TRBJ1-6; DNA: TGTGCCATCAGTGATGCGGGGGGCACTTATAATTCACCCCTCCACTTT; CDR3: CAISDAGGTYNSPLHF
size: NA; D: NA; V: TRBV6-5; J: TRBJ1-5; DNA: TGTGCCAGCAGCGACTCAGCTCAGCCCCAGCATTTT; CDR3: CASSDSAQPQHF
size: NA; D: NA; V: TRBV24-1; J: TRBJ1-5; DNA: TGTGCCACCAGTCCAGGGGCTTATAGCAATCAGCCCCAGCATTTT; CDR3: CATSPGAYSNQPQHF
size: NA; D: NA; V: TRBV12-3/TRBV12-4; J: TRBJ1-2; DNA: TGTGCCAGCAGGGCAGAAACATGGGGCTACACCTTC; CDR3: CASRAETWGYTF
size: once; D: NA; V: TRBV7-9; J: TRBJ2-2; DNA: TGTGCCAGCAGCCCAGGACAGTACACCGGGGAGCTGTTTTTT; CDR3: CASSPGQYTGELFF